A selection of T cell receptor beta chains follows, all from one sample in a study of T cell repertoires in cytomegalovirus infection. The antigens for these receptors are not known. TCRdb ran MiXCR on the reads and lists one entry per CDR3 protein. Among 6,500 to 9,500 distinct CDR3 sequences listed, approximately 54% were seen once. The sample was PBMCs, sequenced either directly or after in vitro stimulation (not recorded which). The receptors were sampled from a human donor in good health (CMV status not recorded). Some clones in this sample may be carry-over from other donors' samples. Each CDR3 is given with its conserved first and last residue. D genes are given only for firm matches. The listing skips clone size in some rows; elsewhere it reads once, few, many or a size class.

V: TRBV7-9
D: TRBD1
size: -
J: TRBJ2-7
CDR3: CASSSRDSSYEQYF
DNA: TGTGCCAGCAGCTCAAGGGACAGCTCCTACGAGCAGTACTTC

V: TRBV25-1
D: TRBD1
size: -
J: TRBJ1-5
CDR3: CASSDPTGGSDQPQHF
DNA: TGTGCCAGCAGTGACCCCACAGGGGGCTCGGACCAGCCCCAGCATTTT

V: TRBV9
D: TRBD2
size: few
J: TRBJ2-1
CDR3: CASSPGQGLAGVYNEQFF
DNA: TGTGCCAGCAGTCCGGGACAGGGACTAGCGGGGGTGTACAATGAGCAGTTCTTC

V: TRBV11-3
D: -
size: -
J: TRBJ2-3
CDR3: CASSLMWGDTQYF
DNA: TGTGCCAGCAGCTTGATGTGGGGAGATACGCAGTATTTT

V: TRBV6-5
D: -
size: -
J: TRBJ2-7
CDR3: CASRPPNRYEQYF
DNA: TGTGCCAGCAGACCCCCGAATCGCTACGAGCAGTACTTC

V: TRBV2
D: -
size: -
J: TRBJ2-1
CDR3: CARSTGYANEQFF
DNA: TGTGCCAGATCGACAGGCTATGCAAATGAGCAGTTCTTC

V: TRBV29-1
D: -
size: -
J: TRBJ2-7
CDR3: CSVEQGSGEQYF
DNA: TGCAGCGTTGAACAGGGGTCCGGAGAGCAGTACTTC

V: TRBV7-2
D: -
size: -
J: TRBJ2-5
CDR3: CASSLGASRETQYF
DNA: TGTGCCAGCAGCTTAGGAGCTAGCAGAGAGACCCAGTACTTC

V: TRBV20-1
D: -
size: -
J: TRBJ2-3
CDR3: CPASDQGSTDTQYF
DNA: TGCCCTGCTAGTGACCAGGGGAGCACAGATACGCAGTATTTT

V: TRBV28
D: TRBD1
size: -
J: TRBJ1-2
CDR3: CASSQLDRGGYTF
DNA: TGTGCCAGCAGTCAACTGGACAGGGGCGGCTACACCTTC

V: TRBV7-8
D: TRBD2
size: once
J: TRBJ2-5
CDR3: CASSLASGLAGVQETQYF
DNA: TGTGCCAGCAGCTTAGCTTCCGGACTAGCGGGGGTCCAAGAGACCCAGTACTTC

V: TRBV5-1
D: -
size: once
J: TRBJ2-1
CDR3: CAISLCSTAGNEQVF
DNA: TGCGCCATCAGCTTGTGCTCGACAGCGGGCAATGAGCAGGTCTTC

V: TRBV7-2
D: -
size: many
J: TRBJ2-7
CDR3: CASSLAVTGSYEQYF
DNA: TGTGCCAGCAGCTTAGCAGTAACAGGCTCCTACGAGCAGTACTTC

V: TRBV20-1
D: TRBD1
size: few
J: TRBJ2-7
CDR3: CSAIPGTGGGEQYF
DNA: TGCAGTGCGATTCCCGGGACAGGGGGCGGCGAGCAGTACTTC

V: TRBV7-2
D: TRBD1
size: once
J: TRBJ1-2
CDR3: CASSLRGTEGGYTF
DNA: TGTGCCAGCAGCTTAAGGGGGACAGAGGGTGGCTACACCTTC

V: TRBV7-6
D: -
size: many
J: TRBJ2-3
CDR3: CASSPTRGLTDTQYF
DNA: TGTGCCAGCAGCCCGACTAGAGGCCTAACAGATACGCAGTATTTT

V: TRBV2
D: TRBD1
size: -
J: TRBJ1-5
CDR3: CASSTGQGAFNQPQHF
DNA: TGTGCCAGCAGCACGGGACAGGGTGCTTTCAATCAGCCCCAGCATTTT

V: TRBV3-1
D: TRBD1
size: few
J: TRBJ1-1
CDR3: CASNSGQEGEAFF
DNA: TGTGCCAGCAACTCGGGACAGGAGGGTGAAGCTTTCTTT

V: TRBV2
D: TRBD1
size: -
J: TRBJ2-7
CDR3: CASMRDRGLHEQYF
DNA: TGTGCCAGCATGAGGGACAGGGGGCTCCACGAGCAGTACTTC

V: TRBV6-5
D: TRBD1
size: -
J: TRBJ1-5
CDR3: CASRQGATPGPQPQHF
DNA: TGTGCCAGCAGACAGGGGGCAACCCCGGGACCCCAGCCCCAGCATTTT

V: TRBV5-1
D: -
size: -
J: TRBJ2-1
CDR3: CYSSLFSTSGNEQFF
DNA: TGCTACAGCAGCTTGTTCTCGACATCGGGCAATGAGCAGTTCTTC

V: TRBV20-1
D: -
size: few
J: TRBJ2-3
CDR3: CSASSLGETGADTQYF
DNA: TGCAGTGCTAGTTCACTCGGGGAAACGGGCGCTGATACGCAGTATTTT

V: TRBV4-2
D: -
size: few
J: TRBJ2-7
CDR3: CASSQGGAAWGSSYEQYF
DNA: TGTGCCAGCAGCCAAGGGGGGGCCGCCTGGGGTAGCTCCTACGAGCAGTACTTC

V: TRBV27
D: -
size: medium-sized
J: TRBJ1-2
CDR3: CASSTQGANYGYTF
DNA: TGTGCCAGCAGTACACAGGGAGCTAACTATGGCTACACCTTC

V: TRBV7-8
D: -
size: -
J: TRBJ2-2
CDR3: CASSLDPGELFF
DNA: TGTGCCAGCAGCTTAGATCCCGGGGAGCTGTTTTTT

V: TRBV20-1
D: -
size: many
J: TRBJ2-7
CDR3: CSAKDGYTYEQYF
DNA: TGCAGTGCTAAGGATGGGTACACCTACGAGCAGTACTTC

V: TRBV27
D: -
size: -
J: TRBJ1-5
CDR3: CAGSLGGDNQPQHF
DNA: TGTGCCGGCAGCCTAGGGGGGGACAATCAGCCCCAGCATTTT

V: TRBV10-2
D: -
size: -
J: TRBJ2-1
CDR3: CASSDYNETFF
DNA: TGCGCCAGCAGTGACTACAATGAGACGTTCTTC

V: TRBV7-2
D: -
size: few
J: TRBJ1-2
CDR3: CACSLGDVTPTGLGSGYTF
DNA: TGTGCCTGCAGCTTAGGGGACGTCACGCCTACAGGGTTGGGTAGTGGCTACACCTTC

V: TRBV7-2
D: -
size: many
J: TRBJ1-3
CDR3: CASSLAPGAIYF
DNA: TGTGCCAGCAGCTTAGCGCCAGGGGCCATATATTTT

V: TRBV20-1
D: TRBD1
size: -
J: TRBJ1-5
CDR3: CSAWDRGLYSNQPRPF
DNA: TGCAGTGCTTGGGACAGGGGGCTTTATAGCAATCAGCCCAGACCTTTT

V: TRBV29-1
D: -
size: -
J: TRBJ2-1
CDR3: CSVVTREYNEQFF
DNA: TGCAGCGTTGTAACGAGGGAATACAATGAGCAGTTCTTC

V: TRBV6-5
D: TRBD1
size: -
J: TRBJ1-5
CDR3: CATGLRQGTNQPQPF
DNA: TGTGCCACAGGACTACGACAGGGGACCAATCAGCCCCAGCCTTTT

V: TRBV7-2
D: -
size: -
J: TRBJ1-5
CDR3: CASSPSGGNQPQHF
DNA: TGTGCCAGCAGCCCCTCAGGGGGCAATCAGCCCCAGCATTTT

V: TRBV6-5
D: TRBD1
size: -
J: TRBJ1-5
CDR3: CDTVLRQGTNHPQHF
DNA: TGTGACACAGTCCTCCGACAGGGGACCAATCATCCCCAGCATTTT

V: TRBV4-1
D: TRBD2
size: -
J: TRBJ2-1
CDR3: CARSQDSSSGGNNEQFF
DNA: TGTGCCCGCAGCCAAGATTCCTCCAGCGGGGGAAACAATGAGCAATTCTTC

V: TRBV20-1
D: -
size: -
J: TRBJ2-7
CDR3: CSARGWEVLSYETSF
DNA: TGCAGTGCTAGAGGGTGGGAGGTCCTCTCCTACGAGACGTCCTTC

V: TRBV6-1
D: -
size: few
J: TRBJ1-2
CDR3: CASSEGWQNYGYTF
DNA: TGTGCCAGCAGTGAGGGGTGGCAGAACTATGGCTACACCTTC

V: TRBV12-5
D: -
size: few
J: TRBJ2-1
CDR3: CASGLVSLIGAVPYHAQFF
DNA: TGTGCTAGTGGTTTGGTATCGTTAATAGGGGCCGTCCCCTACCATGCGCAGTTCTTC

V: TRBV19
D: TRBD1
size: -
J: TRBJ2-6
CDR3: CASDSGQGMGTNVLTF
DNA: TGTGCCAGCGACTCCGGACAGGGGATGGGGACCAACGTCCTGACTTTC

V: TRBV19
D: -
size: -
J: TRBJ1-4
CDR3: CASSISAGANEKLFF
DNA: TGTGCCAGTAGTATTTCGGCAGGGGCTAATGAAAAACTGTTTTTT

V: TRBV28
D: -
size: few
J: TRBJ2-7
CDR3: CASNSFYEQYF
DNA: TGTGCCAGCAATTCCTTCTACGAGCAGTACTTC

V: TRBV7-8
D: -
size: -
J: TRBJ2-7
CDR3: CASSWDTPFDVQYF
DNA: TGTGCCAGCAGCTGGGACACCCCTTTCGACGTGCAGTACTTC

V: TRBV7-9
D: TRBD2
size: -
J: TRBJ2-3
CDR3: CASSPGTSEGDTQYF
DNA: TGTGCCAGCAGCCCGGGGACTAGTGAGGGAGATACGCAGTATTTT

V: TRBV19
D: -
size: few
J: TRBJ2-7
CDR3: CASSIAGVAYEQYF
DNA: TGTGCCAGTAGTATAGCGGGAGTAGCCTACGAGCAGTACTTC